These 21 T cell receptor beta chains originate from one sample sequenced in a study of blood T cell repertoires in COVID-19. Assay: immunoSEQ multiplex PCR; the TCRdb copy retains only in-frame clones and omits some. The repertoire holds over 200,000 clones, with over 75% as singletons. The sample was peripheral blood. The origin of the receptors is a woman aged 40 to 49 with acute or convalescent COVID-19.

The rearrangement joins TRBV6-2 or TRBV6-3 to TRBJ1-1; no clear D. The CDR3 loop spans 17 amino acids. V lost 2 bases, J lost 3 bases, and 19 bases lay in between. The germline gives CDR1 MNHEY, CDR2 SVGEGT. CDR3 loop: CASSYDTLLGSDTEAFF. Here the CDR3 DNA reads TGTGCCAGCAGTTACGACACTCTTTTAGGGAGTGACACTGAAGCTTTCTTT.

This clone was seen a handful of times. The chain's CDR3 is CASSITGMNTEAFF. In nucleotides, the CDR3 is TGTGCCAGTAGTATAACAGGAATGAACACTGAAGCTTTCTTT. The rearrangement uses TRBV19 and TRBJ1-1, with a tentative D call TRBD1 (5 bases). The CDR3 runs 14 residues. V dropped 2 bases and J dropped 0 bases, with 7 bases sitting between them. Germline assignment: CDR1 LNHDA and CDR2 SQIVND (reference sequence).

The rearrangement joins TRBV2 to TRBJ1-2; no reliable D call. This CDR3 spans 15 amino acids. Germline assignment: CDR1 SNHLY and CDR2 FYNNEI. Trimming pared 3 bases from V and 0 bases from J, leaving 11 bases between. The CDR3 here is CASSDLRGSNYGYTF. The CDR3 DNA sequence: TGTGCCAGCAGTGACCTGAGAGGATCTAACTATGGCTACACCTTC.

In nucleotides, the CDR3 is TGCAGCGTGGGGGGACAGGGAACAAACATTCAGTACTTC. Its protein is CSVGGQGTNIQYF. The rearrangement uses TRBV29-1 and TRBJ2-4, with 9 positions matching TRBD1. With 6 bases clipped from V and 6 bases from J, the junction kept 6 bases outside the gene matches. CDR3 length equals 13 residues. The germline V gene encodes CDR1 SQVTM and CDR2 ANQGSEA.

V gene TRBV6-5 combines with J gene TRBJ1-1; 10 bases are a match to TRBD1. The V gene end was trimmed by 4 bases and the J gene end by 4 bases; junction bases not matched to a gene: 6. The CDR3 loop spans 15 amino acids. Germline lookup yields CDR1 MNHEY and CDR2 SVGAGI. CDR3 coding DNA: TGTGCCAGCAGTTCTGAGGGACAGGGGATCACTGAAGCTTTCTTT. It is translated as CASSSEGQGITEAFF.

The gene calls are TRBV9 and TRBJ1-4; tentatively, D is TRBD1 (5 bases). V was pared by 2 bases and J by 5 bases, with 16 bases between. The length of the CDR3 is 16 residues. CDR1 SGDLS and CDR2 YYNGEE come from the germline V gene. The CDR3 DNA reads TGTGCCAGCAGCGTCTCACTCCTCGGGGGGAATGAAAAACTGTTTTTT. It yields the protein CASSVSLLGGNEKLFF. The full variable domain, its missing parts supplied by reference TRBV9 and TRBJ1-4, is DSGVTQTPKHLITATGQRVTLRCSPRSGDLSVYWYQQSLDQGLQFLIQYYNGEERAKGNILERFSAQQFPDLHSELNLSSLELGDSALYFCASSVSLLGGNEKLFFGSGTQLSVL.

This clone was seen just once. The chain is built from TRBV3-1 (or the pseudogene TRBV3-2) and TRBJ1-1, with 11 bases that match TRBD1. The V segment lost 3 bases and the J segment 4 bases; nucleotides outside the gene matches: 4. The CDR3 extends over 15 amino acids. CDR1 and CDR2 (germline): LGHDT, YNNKEL (reference sequence). The CDR3 nucleotides are TGTGCCAGCAGCCATCCCGGGACAGGGGGCACTGAAGCTTTCTTT. Protein: CASSHPGTGGTEAFF.

The chain carries TRBV29-1 and TRBJ1-2; tentative D call: TRBD1 (5 bases). V was cut by 0 bases and J by 8 bases, with 16 bases left in between. CDR1 and CDR2 (germline): SQVTM, ANQGSEA. CDR3 length: 14 residues. CDR3 residues: CSVEDMQGVRGYTF. For the CDR3, the DNA is TGCAGCGTTGAAGATATGCAGGGTGTGAGAGGCTACACCTTC.

This chain links TRBV1 with TRBJ1-2; the table's D call TRBD1 went unverified against the DNA. TRBV1 is an annotated pseudogene. There are 15 residues in the CDR3. The DNA of the CDR3 is TGCACCAGCAGCCAGAAGAGTCAGGGGGACTATGGCTACACCTTC. This sequence encodes CTSSQKSQGDYGYTF.

The chain employs TRBV27 and TRBJ1-1, with 7 bases matching TRBD1. This CDR3 region has 16 residues. V lost 5 bases to trimming and J lost 4 bases; unmatched junction nucleotides: 13. In germline, CDR1 is MNHEY, CDR2 SMNVEV (reference sequence). The chain's CDR3 is CASSPLWTGVGTEAFF. The CDR3 bases are TGTGCCAGCAGTCCTCTTTGGACAGGTGTCGGCACTGAAGCTTTCTTT.

The chain couples TRBV7-8 to TRBJ1-1; 8 nucleotides align to TRBD1. The CDR3 has 13 residues. Germline loops: CDR1 SGHVS, CDR2 FQNEAQ. Trimming removed 6 bases from V and 4 bases from J; junction bases left unmatched: 4. The CDR3 DNA reads as TGTGCCAGCAGGGTCGGACAGGGCACTGAAGCTTTCTTT. This translates into CASRVGQGTEAFF.

J is TRBJ1-5 and V is TRBV5-4; 10 bases map to TRBD1. CDR1 and CDR2 from the germline V gene are SGHNT and YYREEE (reference sequence). The CDR3 sequence is 18 residues long. The V gene end was trimmed by 6 bases and the J gene end by 2 bases; junction bases not matched to a gene: 14. In DNA form, the CDR3 reads TGTGCCAGCACCCTTTGCGACAGGGGGCGATGGGGCAATCAGCCCCAGCATTTT. This encodes CASTLCDRGRWGNQPQHF.

The chain recombines TRBV15 with TRBJ1-5; D is possibly TRBD1 (6 bases). The germline V gene has CDR1 LNHNV and CDR2 YYDKDF (reference sequence). This CDR3 spans 17 amino acids. Trimming shortened V by 4 bases and J by 3 bases, and 19 bases separated the two germline ends. The chain's CDR3 is CATSKGGGATTNQPQHF. The CDR3 DNA follows: TGTGCCACCAGCAAAGGGGGGGGAGCAACCACCAATCAGCCCCAGCATTTT.

This clone was observed a few times. The chain carries TRBV6-2 or TRBV6-3 and TRBJ1-2, with a tentative D call TRBD1 (5 bases). The CDR3 consists of 18 residues. The V gene lost 0 bases and the J gene lost 1 base, with 18 bases spanning the gap. Germline lookup yields CDR1 MNHEY and CDR2 SVGEGT. This CDR3 reads CASSYSIGSRAVNYGYTF. The CDR3 region has the DNA TGTGCCAGCAGTTACTCGATTGGATCCAGGGCAGTTAACTATGGCTACACCTTC.

This chain uses TRBV19 with TRBJ1-5; the match to TRBD1 covers 8 bases. J gave up 1 base and V 4 bases, and 3 bases lay outside the gene matches. The CDR3 length is 15 residues. CDR1 and CDR2 (germline): LNHDA, SQIVND (reference sequence). CDR3 bases: TGTGCCAGTAGTACAGGGGGCGCGAGCAATCAGCCCCAGCATTTT. Translating it yields CASSTGGASNQPQHF.

This clone has a single count. V is TRBV9 and J is TRBJ1-4; the match to TRBD1 covers 8 bases. CDR1 and CDR2 (germline): SGDLS, YYNGEE. This CDR3 region has 15 residues. V was clipped by 2 bases and J by 5 bases; unmatched bases: 5. The chain's CDR3 is CASSVWTGRNEKLFF. CDR3 bases: TGTGCCAGCAGCGTTTGGACAGGGAGGAATGAAAAACTGTTTTTT.

This chain links TRBV7-2 with TRBJ2-3; TRBD2 matches at 7 bases. V trimming: 4 bases; J trimming: 0 bases; junction bases outside the gene matches: 7. The CDR3 loop spans 16 amino acids. CDR1 is SGHTA, CDR2 FQGNSA, per germline. The CDR3 DNA reads as TGTGCCAGCAGCTCCTACGGGGGGACTAGCACAGATACGCAGTATTTT. Translated, it gives CASSSYGGTSTDTQYF.

The rearrangement uses TRBV10-3 and TRBJ2-3; 7 nucleotides align to TRBD1. The V gene end was trimmed by 9 bases and the J gene end by 1 base; junction bases not matched to a gene: 4. This CDR3 contains 13 residues. CDR1 ENHRY and CDR2 SYGVKD come from the germline V gene. In DNA form, the CDR3 reads TGTGCCATTAACAGGGGAGGCACAGATACGCAGTATTTT. This sequence encodes CAINRGGTDTQYF.

The chain has TRBV19 and TRBJ1-1; D may be TRBD1 (6 bases). Between the trimmed V and J ends, which lost 1 base and 3 bases, there was a span of 9 bases. This CDR3 region has 14 residues. CDR1 LNHDA and CDR2 SQIVND come from the germline V gene (reference sequence). CDR3 sequence: CASSIVGGDTEAFF. CDR3 in DNA: TGTGCCAGTAGTATAGTAGGGGGGGACACTGAAGCTTTCTTT.

This clone has just a few counts. V gene TRBV19 combines with J gene TRBJ2-5; 8 positions match TRBD2. This CDR3 has 16 amino acids. Germline assignment: CDR1 LNHDA and CDR2 SQIVND (reference sequence). V dropped 6 bases and J dropped 3; count of bases not matched to a gene: 12. CDR3 amino acids: CASSPLGAGAKETQYF. Here the CDR3 DNA reads TGTGCCAGTAGCCCCCTAGGAGCGGGGGCTAAAGAGACCCAGTACTTC.

V is TRBV18 and J is TRBJ1-6; 7 bases are shared with TRBD1. Germline CDR1 is KGHSH and CDR2 is LQKENI. CDR3 size: 17 residues. V shed 3 bases, J shed 8 bases, and the junction held 13 bases outside the gene matches. The CDR3 here is CASSPNPRGRVDSPLHF. The CDR3 DNA is TGTGCCAGCTCACCTAACCCAAGGGGGCGCGTGGATTCACCCCTCCACTTT.